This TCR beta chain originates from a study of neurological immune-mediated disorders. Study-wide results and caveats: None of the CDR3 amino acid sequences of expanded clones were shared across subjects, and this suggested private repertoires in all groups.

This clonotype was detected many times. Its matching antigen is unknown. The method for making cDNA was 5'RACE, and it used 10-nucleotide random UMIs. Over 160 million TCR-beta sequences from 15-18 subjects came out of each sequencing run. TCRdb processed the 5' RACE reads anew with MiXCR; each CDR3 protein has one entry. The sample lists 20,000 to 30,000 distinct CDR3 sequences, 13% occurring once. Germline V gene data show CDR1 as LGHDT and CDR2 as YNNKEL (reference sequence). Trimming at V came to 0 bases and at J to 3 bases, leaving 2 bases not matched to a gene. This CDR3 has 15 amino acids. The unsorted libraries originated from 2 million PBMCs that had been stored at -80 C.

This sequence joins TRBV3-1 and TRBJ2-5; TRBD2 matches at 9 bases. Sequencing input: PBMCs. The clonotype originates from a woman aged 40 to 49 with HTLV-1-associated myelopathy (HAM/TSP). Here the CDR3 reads CASSQEVAGEETQYF. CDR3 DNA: TGTGCCAGCAGCCAAGAGGTAGCGGGGGAAGAGACCCAGTACTTC.